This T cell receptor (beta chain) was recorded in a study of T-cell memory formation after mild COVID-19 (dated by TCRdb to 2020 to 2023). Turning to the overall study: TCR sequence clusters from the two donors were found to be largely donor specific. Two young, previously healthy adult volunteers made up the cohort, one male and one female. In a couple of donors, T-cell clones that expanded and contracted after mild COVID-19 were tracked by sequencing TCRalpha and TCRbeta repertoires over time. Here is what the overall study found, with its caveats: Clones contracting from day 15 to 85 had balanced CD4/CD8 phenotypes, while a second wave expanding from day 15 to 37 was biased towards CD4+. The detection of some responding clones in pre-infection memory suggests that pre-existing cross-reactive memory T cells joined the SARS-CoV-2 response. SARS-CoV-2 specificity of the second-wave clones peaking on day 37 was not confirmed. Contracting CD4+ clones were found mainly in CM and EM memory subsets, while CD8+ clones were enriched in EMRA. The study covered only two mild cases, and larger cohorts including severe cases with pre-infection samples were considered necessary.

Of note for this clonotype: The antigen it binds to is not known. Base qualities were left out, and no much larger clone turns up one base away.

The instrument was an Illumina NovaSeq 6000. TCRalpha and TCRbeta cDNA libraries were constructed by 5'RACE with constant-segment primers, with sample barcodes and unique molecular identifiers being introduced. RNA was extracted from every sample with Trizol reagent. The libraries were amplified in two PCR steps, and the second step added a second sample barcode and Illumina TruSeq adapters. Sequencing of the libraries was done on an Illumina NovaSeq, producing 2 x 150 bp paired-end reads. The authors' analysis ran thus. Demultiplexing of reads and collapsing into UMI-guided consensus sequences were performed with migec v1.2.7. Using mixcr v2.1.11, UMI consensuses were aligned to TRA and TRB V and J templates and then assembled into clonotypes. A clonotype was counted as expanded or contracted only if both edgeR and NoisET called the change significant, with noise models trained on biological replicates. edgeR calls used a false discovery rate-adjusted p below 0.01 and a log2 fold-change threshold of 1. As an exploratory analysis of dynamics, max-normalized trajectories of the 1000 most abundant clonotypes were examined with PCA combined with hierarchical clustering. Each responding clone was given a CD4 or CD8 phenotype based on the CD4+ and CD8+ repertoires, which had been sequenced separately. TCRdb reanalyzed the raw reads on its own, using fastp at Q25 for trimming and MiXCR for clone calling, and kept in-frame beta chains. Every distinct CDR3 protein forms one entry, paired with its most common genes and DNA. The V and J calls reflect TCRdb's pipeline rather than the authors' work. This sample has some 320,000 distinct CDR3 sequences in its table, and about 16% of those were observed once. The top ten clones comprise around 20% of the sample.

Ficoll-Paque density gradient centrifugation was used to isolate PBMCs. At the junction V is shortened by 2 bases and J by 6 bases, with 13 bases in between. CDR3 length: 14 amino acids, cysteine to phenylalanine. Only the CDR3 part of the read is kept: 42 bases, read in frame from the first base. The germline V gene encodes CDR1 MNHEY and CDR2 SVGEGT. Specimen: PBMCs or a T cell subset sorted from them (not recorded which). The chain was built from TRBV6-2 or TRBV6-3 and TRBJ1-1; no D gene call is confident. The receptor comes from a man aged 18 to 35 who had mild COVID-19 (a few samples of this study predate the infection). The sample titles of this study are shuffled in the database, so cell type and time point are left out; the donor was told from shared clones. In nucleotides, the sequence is TGTGCCAGCAGTTACGTCCGGGAACGACCTGAAGCTTTCTTT. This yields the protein CASSYVRERPEAFF.